One sample yielded the 2 T cell receptor beta chains listed below, sequenced in a study of T cell responses to AZD1222 COVID-19 vaccine (dated by TCRdb to the early 2020s). The library was produced with the immunoSEQ multiplex PCR assay. Not all clones reach the TCRdb copy of this immuneACCESS table, which keeps in-frame sequences only. Checked studies attribute under half of the gap to unresolved V genes and leave the rest unexplained. The sample contains 200,000 or so clones, around 87% of them found a single time. The ten largest account for about 3% of the sample. Per the publication, the time point label means: baseline before first vaccination. The treatment or condition label on this specimen signifies: meningococcal conjugate vaccine given as trial control. The source was peripheral blood, collected on day 0 of MenACWY control vaccination. Receptor source: an adult in good health.

The rearrangement links TRBV25-1 to TRBJ1-2; D unresolved. Deletions cut 6 bases from V and 5 bases from J, with 16 bases between. Germline assignment: CDR1 MGHDK and CDR2 SYGVNS. There are 14 residues in the CDR3. CDR3 in DNA: TGTGCCAGCAGGCAGGCCAGGCCGGGTTATGGCTACACCTTC. The encoded protein is CASRQARPGYGYTF.

The chain uses TRBV20-1 and TRBJ1-2; TRBD1 is a possible D gene (5 bases). Per germline, CDR1 DFQATT and CDR2 SNEGSKA (reference sequence). Trimming took 3 bases from V and 7 from J, leaving 24 bases between them. The CDR3 sequence is 16 residues long. In DNA, the CDR3 is TGCAGTGCTAGTCCCGAGGTTGGGGGACGGGGTTTTGGCTACACCTTC. Protein sequence: CSASPEVGGRGFGYTF.